Sequencing of this TCR beta chain was carried out in a study of blood T cell repertoires in COVID-19. The overall study: Acute and convalescent COVID-19 samples came from the United States, Italy and Spain.

Germline V CDR1 and CDR2: SGHNT, YYREEE (reference sequence). The CDR3 has 14 residues. Deletions cut 0 bases from V and 4 bases from J, with 10 bases between. This clone was observed a few times. The assay was immunoSEQ multiplex PCR, and TCRdb's table has in-frame clones only and misses some. The sample carries about 260,000 clones, roughly 84% recorded once. The chain uses TRBV5-4 and TRBJ1-1; D is perhaps TRBD1 (5 bases). This sequence was found in a woman between 35 and 50 years old who had recovered from COVID-19. The sample comprised peripheral blood. CDR3 sequence: CASSLDRMRTEAFF. The DNA of the CDR3 is TGTGCCAGCAGCTTGGACAGGATGCGCACTGAAGCTTTCTTT.